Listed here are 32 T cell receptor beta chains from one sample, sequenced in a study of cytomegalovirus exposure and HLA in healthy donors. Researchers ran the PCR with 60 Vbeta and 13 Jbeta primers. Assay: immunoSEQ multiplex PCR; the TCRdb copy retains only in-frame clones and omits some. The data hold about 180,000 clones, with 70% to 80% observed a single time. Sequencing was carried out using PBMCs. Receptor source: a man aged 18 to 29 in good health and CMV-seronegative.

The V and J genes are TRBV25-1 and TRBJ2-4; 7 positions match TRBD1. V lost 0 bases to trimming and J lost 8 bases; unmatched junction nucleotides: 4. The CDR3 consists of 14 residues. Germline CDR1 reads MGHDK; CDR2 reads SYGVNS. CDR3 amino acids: CASSEYRQGDIQYF. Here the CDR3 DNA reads TGTGCCAGCAGTGAATACCGACAGGGAGACATTCAGTACTTC.

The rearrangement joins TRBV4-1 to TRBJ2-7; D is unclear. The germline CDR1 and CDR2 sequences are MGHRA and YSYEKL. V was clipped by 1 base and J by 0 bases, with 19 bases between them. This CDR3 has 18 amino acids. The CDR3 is CASSQAPGTAYYSYEQYF. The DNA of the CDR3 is TGCGCCAGCAGCCAAGCACCCGGAACGGCCTACTACTCCTACGAGCAGTACTTC.

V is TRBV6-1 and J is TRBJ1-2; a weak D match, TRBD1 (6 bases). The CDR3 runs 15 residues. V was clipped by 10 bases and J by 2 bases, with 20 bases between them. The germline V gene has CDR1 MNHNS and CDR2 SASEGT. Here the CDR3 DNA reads TGTGCCACCAGACCCGGACAGCATCTCAACTATGGCTACACCTTC. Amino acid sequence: CATRPGQHLNYGYTF.

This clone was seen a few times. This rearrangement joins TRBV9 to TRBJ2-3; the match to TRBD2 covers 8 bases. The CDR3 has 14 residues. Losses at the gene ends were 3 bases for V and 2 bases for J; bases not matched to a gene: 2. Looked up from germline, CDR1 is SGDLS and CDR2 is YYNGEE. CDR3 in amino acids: CASSAGGPTDTQYF. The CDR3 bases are TGTGCCAGCAGCGCGGGGGGGCCCACAGATACGCAGTATTTT.

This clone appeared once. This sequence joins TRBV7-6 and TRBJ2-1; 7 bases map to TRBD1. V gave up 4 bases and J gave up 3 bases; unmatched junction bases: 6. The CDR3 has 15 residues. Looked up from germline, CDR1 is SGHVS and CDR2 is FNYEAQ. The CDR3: CASSSDRAHYNEQFF. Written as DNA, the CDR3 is TGTGCCAGCAGCTCTGACAGGGCCCACTACAATGAGCAGTTCTTC.

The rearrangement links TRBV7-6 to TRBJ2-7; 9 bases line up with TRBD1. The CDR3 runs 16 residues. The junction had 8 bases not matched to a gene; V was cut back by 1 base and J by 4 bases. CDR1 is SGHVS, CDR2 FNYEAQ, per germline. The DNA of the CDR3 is TGTGCCAGCAGCTTAGACGGAGGGACAGGGCGGTACGAGCAGTACTTC. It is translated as CASSLDGGTGRYEQYF.

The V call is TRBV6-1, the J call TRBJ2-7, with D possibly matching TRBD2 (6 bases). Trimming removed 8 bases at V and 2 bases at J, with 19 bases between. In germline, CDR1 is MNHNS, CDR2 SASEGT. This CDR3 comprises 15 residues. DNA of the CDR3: TGTGCCAGCCCCGACGGGGGTTTGCCCCCCTACGAGCAGTACTTC. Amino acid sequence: CASPDGGLPPYEQYF.

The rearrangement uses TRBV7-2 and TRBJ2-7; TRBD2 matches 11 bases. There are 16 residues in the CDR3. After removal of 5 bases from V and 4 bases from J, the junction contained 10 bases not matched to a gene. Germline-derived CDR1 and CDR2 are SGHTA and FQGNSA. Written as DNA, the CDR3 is TGTGCCAGCAGCCTTAGCGGGGGGGCGGTCCAATACGAGCAGTACTTC. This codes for CASSLSGGAVQYEQYF.

CDR3 nucleotide sequence: TGTGCCAGCAGTCCTCTGGGACTAGCGGGCTTCCATGAGCAGTTCTTC. This translates into CASSPLGLAGFHEQFF. The V call is TRBV27, the J call TRBJ2-1; 12 bases line up with TRBD2. V was clipped by 5 bases and J by 8 bases; unmatched bases: 10. CDR1 MNHEY and CDR2 SMNVEV come from the germline V gene (reference sequence). This CDR3 is 16 amino acids long.

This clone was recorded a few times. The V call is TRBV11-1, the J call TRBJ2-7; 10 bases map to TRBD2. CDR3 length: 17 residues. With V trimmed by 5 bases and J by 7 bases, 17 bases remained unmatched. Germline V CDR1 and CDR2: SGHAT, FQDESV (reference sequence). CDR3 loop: CASSLRPASGSGGEQYF. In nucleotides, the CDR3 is TGTGCCAGCAGCCTCAGGCCCGCTAGCGGGAGTGGGGGGGAGCAGTACTTC.

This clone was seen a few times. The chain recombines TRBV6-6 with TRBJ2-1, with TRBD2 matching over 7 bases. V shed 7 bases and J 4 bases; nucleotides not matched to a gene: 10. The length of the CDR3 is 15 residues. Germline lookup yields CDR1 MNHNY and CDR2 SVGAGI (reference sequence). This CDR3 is CASTFRREGYNEQFF. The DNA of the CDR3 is TGTGCCAGCACTTTTCGGAGGGAGGGATACAATGAGCAGTTCTTC.

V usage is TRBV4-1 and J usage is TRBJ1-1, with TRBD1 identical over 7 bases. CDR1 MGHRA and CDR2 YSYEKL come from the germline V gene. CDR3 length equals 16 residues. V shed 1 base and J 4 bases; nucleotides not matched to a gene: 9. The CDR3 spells CASSQGSGGRGTEAFF. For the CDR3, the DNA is TGCGCCAGCAGCCAAGGATCAGGGGGAAGGGGCACTGAAGCTTTCTTT.

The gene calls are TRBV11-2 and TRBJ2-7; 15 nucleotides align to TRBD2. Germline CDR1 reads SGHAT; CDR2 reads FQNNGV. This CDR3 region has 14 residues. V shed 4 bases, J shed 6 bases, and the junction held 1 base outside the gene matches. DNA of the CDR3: TGTGCCAGCAGCTCGGGACTAGCGGGAGGCGAGCAGTACTTC. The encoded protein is CASSSGLAGGEQYF. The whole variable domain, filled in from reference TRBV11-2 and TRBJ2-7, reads EAGVAQSPRYKIIEKRQSVAFWCNPISGHATLYWYQQILGQGPKLLIQFQNNGVVDDSQLPKDRFSAERLKGVDSTLKIQPAKLEDSAVYLCASSSGLAGGEQYFGPGTRLTVT.

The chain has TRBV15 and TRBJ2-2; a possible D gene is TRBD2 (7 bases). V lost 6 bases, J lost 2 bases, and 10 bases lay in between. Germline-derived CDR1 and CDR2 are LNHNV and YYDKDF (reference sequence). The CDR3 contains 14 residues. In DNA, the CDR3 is TGTGCCACCAGTGGGGGGGCTAACACCGGGGAGCTGTTTTTT. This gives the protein CATSGGANTGELFF. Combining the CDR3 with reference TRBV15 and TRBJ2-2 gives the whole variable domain DAMVIQNPRYQVTQFGKPVTLSCSQTLNHNVMYWYQQKSSQAPKLLFHYYDKDFNNEADTPDNFQSRRPNTSFCFLDIRSPGLGDTAMYLCATSGGANTGELFFGEGSRLTVL.

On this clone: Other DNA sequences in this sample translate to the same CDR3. The DNA of the CDR3 is TGTGCCAGTAGCCGGCGGGGAGCGGGGGACTACGAGCAGTACTTC. Amino acid sequence: CASSRRGAGDYEQYF. V is TRBV19 and J is TRBJ2-7; TRBD2 matches at 8 bases. V trimming: 6 bases; J trimming: 3 bases; junction bases outside the gene matches: 10. This CDR3 spans 15 amino acids. Germline-derived CDR1 and CDR2 are LNHDA and SQIVND (reference sequence).

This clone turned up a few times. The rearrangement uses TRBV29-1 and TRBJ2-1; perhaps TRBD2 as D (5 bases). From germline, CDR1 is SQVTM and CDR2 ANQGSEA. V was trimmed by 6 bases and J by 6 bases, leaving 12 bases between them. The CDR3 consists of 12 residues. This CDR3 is CSVPPAGNEQFF. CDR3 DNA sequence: TGCAGCGTCCCCCCGGCGGGCAATGAGCAGTTCTTC.

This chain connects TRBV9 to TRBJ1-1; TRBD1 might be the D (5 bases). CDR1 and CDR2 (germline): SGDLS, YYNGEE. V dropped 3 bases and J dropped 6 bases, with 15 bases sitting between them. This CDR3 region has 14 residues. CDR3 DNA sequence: TGTGCCAGCAGCGGGACCGGGGGAGGGGCTGAAGCTTTCTTT. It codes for CASSGTGGGAEAFF.

The CDR3 nucleotides read TGTGCCAGCAGCTTAGTCTGGACAGGGGCTGAAGCTTTCTTT. Translating gives CASSLVWTGAEAFF. The gene calls are TRBV11-2 and TRBJ1-1, with TRBD1 identical over 9 bases. Trimming cost V 1 base and J 6 bases; bases outside gene matches: 3. CDR3 length: 14 amino acids. CDR1 and CDR2 from the germline V gene are SGHAT and FQNNGV.

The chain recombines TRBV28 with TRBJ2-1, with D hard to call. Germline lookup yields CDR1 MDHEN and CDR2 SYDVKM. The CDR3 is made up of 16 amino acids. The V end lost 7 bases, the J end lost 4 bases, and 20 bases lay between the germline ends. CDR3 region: CASNPRVLTLYNEQFF. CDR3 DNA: TGTGCCAGCAACCCCCGTGTTCTGACACTTTACAATGAGCAGTTCTTC.

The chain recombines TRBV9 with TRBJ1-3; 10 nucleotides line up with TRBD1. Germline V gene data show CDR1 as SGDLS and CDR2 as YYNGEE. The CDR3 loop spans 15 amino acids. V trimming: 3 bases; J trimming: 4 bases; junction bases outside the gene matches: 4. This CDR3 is CASSAGTGVGNTIYF. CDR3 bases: TGTGCCAGCAGCGCGGGGACAGGGGTGGGAAACACCATATATTTT.

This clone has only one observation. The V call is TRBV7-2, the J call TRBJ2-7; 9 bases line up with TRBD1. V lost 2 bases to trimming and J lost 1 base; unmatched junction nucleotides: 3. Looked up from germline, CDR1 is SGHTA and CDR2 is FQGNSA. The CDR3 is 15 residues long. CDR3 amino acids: CASSLMGTGSYEQYF. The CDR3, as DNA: TGTGCCAGCAGCTTAATGGGGACAGGGTCCTACGAGCAGTACTTC.

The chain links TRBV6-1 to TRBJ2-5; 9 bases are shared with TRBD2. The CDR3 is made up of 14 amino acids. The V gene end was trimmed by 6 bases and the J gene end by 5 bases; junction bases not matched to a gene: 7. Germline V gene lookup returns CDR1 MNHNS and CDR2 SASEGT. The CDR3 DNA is TGTGCCAGCAGGTTAGCGGGAGCGGGGGAGACCCAGTACTTC. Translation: CASRLAGAGETQYF.

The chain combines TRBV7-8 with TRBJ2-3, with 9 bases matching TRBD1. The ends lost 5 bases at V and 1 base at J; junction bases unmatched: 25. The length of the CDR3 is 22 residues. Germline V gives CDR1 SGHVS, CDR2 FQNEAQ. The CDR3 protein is CASSNPGTGLSSFLRGTDTQYF. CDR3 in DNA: TGTGCCAGCAGCAACCCCGGGACAGGGCTTTCGTCGTTTCTTCGAGGCACAGATACGCAGTATTTT. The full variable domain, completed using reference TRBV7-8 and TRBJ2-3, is GAGVSQSPRYKVAKRGQDVALRCDPISGHVSLFWYQQALGQGPEFLTYFQNEAQLDKSGLPSDRFFAERPEGSVSTLKIQRTQQEDSAVYLCASSNPGTGLSSFLRGTDTQYFGPGTRLTVL.

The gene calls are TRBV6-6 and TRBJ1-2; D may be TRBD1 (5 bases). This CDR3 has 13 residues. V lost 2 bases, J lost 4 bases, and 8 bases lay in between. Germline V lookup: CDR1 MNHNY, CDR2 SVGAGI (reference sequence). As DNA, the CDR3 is TGTGCCAGCAGTTACGTGGGGGGCTATGGCTACACCTTC. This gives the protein CASSYVGGYGYTF.

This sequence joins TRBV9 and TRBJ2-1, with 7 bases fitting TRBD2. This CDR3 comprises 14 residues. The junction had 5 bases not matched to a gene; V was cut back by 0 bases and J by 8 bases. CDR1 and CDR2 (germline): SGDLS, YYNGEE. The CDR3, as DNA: TGTGCCAGCAGCGTAGTGGCGGGAGAGGATGAGCAGTTCTTC. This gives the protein CASSVVAGEDEQFF.

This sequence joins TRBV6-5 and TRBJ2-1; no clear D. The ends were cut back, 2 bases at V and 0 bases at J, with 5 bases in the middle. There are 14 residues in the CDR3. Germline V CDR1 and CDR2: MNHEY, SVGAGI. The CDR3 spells CASSYKYSYNEQFF. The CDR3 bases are TGTGCCAGCAGTTACAAATACTCCTACAATGAGCAGTTCTTC.

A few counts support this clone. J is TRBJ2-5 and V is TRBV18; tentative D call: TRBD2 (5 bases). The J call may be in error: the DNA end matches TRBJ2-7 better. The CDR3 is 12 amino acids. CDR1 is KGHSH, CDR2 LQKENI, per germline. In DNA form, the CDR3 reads TGTGCCAGCTCACCGGGAGATACCGAGCAGTACTTC. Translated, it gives CASSPGDTEQYF.

The CDR3 DNA follows: TGTGCCAGCAGCTTGGGGGCGGGGAATGTGAACACTGAAGCTTTCTTT. Translated, it gives CASSLGAGNVNTEAFF. V and J are TRBV5-4 and TRBJ1-1; no firm D call. The V end lost 0 bases, the J end lost 0 bases, and 12 bases lay between the germline ends. Looked up from germline, CDR1 is SGHNT and CDR2 is YYREEE (reference sequence). CDR3 length: 16 residues.

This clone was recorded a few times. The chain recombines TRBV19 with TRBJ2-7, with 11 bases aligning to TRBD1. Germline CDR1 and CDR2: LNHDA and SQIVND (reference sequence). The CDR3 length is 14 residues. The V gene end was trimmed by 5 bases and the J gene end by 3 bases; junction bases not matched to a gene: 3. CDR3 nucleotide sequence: TGTGCCAGTAGTTTCGGGACAGGGGGCTACGAGCAGTACTTC. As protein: CASSFGTGGYEQYF.

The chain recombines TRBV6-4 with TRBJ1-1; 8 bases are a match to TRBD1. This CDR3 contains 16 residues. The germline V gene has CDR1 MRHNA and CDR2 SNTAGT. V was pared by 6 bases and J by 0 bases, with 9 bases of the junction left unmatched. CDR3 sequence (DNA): TGTGCCAGCAGCCTCCCAGGGGGCAGGCTGAACACTGAAGCTTTCTTT. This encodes CASSLPGGRLNTEAFF.

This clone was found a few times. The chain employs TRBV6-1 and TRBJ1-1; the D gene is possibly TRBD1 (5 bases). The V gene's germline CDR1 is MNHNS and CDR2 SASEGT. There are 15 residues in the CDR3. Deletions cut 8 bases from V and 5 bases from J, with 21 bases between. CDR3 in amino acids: CASDWSPGGRTEAFF. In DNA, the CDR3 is TGTGCCAGCGATTGGTCGCCCGGGGGGAGAACTGAAGCTTTCTTT.

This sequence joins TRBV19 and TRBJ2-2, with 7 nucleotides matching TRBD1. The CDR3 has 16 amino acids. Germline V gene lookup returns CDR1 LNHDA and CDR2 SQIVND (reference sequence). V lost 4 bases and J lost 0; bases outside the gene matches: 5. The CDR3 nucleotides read TGTGCCAGTAGTACCCAACAGGGGTCGAACACCGGGGAGCTGTTTTTT. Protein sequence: CASSTQQGSNTGELFF. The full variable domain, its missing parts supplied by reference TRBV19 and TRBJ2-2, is DGGITQSPKYLFRKEGQNVTLSCEQNLNHDAMYWYRQDPGQGLRLIYYSQIVNDFQKGDIAEGYSVSREKKESFPLTVTSAQKNPTAFYLCASSTQQGSNTGELFFGEGSRLTVL.